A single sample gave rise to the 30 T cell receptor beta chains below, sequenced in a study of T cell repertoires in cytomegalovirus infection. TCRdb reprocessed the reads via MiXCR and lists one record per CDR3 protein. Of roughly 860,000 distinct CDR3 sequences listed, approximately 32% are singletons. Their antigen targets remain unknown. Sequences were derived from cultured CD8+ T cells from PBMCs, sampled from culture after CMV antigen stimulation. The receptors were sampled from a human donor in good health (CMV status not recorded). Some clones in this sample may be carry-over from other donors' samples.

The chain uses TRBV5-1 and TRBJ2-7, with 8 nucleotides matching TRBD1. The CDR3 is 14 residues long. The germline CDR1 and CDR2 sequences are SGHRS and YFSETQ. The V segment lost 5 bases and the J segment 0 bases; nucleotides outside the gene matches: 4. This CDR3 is CASSQGQVSYEQYF. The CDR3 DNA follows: TGCGCCAGCAGTCAGGGACAGGTCTCCTACGAGCAGTACTTC.

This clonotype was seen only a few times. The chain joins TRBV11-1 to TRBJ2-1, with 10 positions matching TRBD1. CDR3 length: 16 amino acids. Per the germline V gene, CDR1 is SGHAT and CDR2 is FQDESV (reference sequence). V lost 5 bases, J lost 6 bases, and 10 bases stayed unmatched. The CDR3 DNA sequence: TGTGCCAGCAGCCTCCCCTCGGACAGGGGGTCCAATGAGCAGTTCTTC. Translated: CASSLPSDRGSNEQFF.

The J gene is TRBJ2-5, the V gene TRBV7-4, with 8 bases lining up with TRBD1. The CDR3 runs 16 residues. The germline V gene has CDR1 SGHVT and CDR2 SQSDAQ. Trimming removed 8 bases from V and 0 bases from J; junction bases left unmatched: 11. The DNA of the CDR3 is TGTGCCAGCGCGAGGGGGGACAGGACGGACCAAGAGACCCAGTACTTC. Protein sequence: CASARGDRTDQETQYF.

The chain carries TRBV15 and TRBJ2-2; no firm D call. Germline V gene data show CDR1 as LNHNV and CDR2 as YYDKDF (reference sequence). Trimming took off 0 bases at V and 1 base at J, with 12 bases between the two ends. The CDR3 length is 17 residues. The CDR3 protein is CATSREYGAENTGELFF. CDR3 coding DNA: TGTGCCACCAGCAGAGAATATGGTGCAGAGAACACCGGGGAGCTGTTTTTT.

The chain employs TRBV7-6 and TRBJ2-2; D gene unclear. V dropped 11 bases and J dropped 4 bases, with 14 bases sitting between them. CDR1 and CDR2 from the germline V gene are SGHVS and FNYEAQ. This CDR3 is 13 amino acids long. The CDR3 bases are TGTGCCGGCCTGGGTTTGGGCACCGGGGAGCTGTTTTTT. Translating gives CAGLGLGTGELFF.

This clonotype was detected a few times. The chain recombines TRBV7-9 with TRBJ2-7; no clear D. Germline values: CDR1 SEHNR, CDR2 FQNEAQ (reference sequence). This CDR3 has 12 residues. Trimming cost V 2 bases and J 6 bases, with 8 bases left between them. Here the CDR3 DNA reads TGTGCCAGCAGCTTAAGTTCAACCGAGCAGTACTTC. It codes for CASSLSSTEQYF.

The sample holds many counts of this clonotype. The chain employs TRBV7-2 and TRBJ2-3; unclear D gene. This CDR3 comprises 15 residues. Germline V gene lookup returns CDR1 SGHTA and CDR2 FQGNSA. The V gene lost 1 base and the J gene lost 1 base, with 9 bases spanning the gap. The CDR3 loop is CASSLEGQRTDTQYF. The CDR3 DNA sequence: TGTGCCAGCAGCTTAGAGGGTCAACGCACAGATACGCAGTATTTT.

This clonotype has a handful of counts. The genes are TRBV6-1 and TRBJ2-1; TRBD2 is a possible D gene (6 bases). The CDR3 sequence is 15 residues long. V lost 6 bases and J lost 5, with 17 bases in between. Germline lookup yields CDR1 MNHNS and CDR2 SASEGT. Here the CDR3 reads CASSSLEGLHNEQFF. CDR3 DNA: TGTGCCAGCAGCTCCTTAGAGGGACTCCACAATGAGCAGTTCTTC.

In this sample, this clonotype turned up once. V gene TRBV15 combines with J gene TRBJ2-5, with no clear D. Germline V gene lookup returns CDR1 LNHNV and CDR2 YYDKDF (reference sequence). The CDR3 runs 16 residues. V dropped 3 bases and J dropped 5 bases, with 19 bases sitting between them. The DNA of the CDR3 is TGTGCCACCAGCAGCGGAGCAATACTAAGCGCGGAGACCCAGTACTTC. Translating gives CATSSGAILSAETQYF.

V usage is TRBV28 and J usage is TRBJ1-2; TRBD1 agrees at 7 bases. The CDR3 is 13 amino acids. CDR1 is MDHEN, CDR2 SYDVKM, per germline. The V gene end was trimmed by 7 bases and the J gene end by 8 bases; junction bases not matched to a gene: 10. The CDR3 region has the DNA TGTGCCAGCAACGACAGGGCAGGAGACGGCTACACCTTC. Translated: CASNDRAGDGYTF.

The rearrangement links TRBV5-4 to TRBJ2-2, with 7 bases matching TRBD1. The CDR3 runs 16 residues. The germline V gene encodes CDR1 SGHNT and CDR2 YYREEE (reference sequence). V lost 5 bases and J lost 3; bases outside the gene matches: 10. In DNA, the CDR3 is TGTGCCAGCAGTGAGGTACAGGGGTTATACACCGGGGAGCTGTTTTTT. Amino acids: CASSEVQGLYTGELFF.

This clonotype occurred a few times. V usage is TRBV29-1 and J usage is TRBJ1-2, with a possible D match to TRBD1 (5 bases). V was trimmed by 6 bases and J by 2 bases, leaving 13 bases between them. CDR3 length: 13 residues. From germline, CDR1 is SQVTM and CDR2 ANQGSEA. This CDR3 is CSVPTPGNYGYTF. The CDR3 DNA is TGCAGCGTCCCCACCCCAGGGAACTATGGCTACACCTTC.

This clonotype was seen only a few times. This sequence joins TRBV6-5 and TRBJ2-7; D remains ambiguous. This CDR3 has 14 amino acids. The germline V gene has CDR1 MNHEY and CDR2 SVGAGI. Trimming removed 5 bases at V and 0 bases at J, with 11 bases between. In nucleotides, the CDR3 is TGTGCCAGCAGTCCCCACCCGGGCTCCTACGAGCAGTACGTC. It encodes CASSPHPGSYEQYV.

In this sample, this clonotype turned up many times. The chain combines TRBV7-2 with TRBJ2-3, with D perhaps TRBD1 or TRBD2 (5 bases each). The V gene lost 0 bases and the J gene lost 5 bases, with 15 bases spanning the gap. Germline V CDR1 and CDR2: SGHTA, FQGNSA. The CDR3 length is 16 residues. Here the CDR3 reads CASSLAWDVPQDTQYF. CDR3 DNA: TGTGCCAGCAGCTTAGCCTGGGACGTCCCCCAAGATACGCAGTATTTT.

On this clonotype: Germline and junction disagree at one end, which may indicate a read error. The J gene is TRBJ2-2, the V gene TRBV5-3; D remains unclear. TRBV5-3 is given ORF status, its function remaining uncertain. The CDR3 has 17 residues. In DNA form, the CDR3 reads TGTGCCAGCAGCTTGACATTCTTACCCTCGAACACCGGGGAGCTGTTTTTT. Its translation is CASSLTFLPSNTGELFF.

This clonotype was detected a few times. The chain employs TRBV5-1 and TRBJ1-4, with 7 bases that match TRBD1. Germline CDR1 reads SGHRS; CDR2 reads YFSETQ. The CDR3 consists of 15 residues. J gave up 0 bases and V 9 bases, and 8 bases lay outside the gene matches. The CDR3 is CATRQGFATNEKLFF. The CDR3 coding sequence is TGCGCCACGCGACAGGGCTTTGCAACTAATGAAAAACTGTTTTTT.

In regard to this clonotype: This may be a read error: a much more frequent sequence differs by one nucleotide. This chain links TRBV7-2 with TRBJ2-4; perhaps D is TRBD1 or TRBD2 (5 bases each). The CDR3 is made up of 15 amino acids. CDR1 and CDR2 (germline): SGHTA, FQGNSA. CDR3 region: CANSLAPGAKNIQYF. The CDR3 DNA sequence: TGTGCCAACAGCTTAGCGCCAGGGGCCAAAAACATTCAGTACTTC.

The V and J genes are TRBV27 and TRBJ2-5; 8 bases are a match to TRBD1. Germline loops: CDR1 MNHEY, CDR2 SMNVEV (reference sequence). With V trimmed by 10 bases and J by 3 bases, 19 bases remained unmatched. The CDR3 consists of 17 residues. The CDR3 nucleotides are TGTGCCACCACACCGAGACAGGGGCCGCGGTCCGAAGAGACCCAGTACTTC. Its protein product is CATTPRQGPRSEETQYF.

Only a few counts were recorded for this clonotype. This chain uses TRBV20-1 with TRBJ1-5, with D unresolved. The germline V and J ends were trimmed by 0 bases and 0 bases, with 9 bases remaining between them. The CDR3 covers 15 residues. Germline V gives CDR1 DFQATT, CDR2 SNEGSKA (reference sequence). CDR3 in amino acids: CSARDTRTSNQPQHF. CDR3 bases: TGCAGTGCTAGAGATACCAGGACTAGCAATCAGCCCCAGCATTTT.

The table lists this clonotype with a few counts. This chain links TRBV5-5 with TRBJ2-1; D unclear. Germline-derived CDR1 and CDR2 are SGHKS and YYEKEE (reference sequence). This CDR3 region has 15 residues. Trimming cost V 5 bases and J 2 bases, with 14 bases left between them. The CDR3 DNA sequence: TGTGCCAGCAGGTTGCGAGGTTTCCCCTACAATGAGCAGTTCTTC. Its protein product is CASRLRGFPYNEQFF.

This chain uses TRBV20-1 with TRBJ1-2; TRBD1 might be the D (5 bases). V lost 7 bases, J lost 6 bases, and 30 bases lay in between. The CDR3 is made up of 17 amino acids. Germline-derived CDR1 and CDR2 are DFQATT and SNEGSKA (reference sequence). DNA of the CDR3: TGCAGTGGAGACCGCGAGGTGGGGGACCTCTTAGAGGATGGCTACACCTTC. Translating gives CSGDREVGDLLEDGYTF.

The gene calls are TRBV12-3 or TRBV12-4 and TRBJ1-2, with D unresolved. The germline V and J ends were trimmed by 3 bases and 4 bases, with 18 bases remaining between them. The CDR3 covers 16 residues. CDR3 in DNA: TGTGCCAGCAGTTTTACAGACGCTATCGGGAGCTATGGCTACACCTTC. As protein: CASSFTDAIGSYGYTF.

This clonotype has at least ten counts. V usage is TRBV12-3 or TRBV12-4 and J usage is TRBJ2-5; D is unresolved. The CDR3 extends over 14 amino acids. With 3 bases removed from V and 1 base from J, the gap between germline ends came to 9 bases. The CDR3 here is CASSFQVPQETQYF. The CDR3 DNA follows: TGTGCCAGCAGTTTTCAGGTCCCCCAAGAGACCCAGTACTTC.

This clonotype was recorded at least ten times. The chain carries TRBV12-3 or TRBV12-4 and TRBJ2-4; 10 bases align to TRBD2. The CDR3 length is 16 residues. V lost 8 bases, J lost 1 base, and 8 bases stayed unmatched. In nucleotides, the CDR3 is TGTGCCAGCTCATCTAGCGGGGGCCGGGCCAAAAACATTCAGTACTTC. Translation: CASSSSGGRAKNIQYF.

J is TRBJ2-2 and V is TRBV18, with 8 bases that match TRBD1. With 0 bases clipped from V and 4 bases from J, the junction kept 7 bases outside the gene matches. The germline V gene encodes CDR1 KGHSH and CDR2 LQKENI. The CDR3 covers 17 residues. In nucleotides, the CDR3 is TGTGCCAGCTCACCACCCCGGACAGGGACCCCCACCGGGGAGCTGTTTTTT. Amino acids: CASSPPRTGTPTGELFF.

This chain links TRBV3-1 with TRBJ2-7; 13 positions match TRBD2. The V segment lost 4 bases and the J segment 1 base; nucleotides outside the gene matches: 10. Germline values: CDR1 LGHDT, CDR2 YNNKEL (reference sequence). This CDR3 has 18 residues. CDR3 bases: TGTGCCAGCAGCCTCACCCCGGGACTAGCGGGGAGTTCCTACGAGCAGTACTTC. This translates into CASSLTPGLAGSSYEQYF.

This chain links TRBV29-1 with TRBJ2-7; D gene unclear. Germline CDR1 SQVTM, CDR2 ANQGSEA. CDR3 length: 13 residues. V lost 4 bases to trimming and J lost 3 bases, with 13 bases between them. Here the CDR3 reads CSVAPADHYEQYF. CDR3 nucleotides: TGCAGCGTTGCCCCGGCGGACCACTACGAGCAGTACTTC.

DNA of the CDR3: TGTGCCAGCAGGTCAGGGAGGGGGGGGCTACTGACTGAAGCTTTCTTT. Amino acids: CASRSGRGGLLTEAFF. The chain links TRBV2 to TRBJ1-1; the D gene is possibly TRBD1 (6 bases). CDR3 length: 16 amino acids. CDR1 and CDR2 (germline): SNHLY, FYNNEI. With 6 bases removed from V and 5 bases from J, the gap between germline ends came to 22 bases.

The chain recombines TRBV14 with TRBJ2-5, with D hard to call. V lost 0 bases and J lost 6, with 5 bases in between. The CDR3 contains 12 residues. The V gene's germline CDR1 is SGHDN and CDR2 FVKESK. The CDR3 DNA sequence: TGTGCCAGCAGCCAAGACAGGAAGACCCAGTACTTC. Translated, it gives CASSQDRKTQYF. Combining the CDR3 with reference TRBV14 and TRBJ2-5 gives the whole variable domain EAGVTQFPSHSVIEKGQTVTLRCDPISGHDNLYWYRRVMGKEIKFLLHFVKESKQDESGMPNNRFLAERTGGTYSTLKVQPAELEDSGVYFCASSQDRKTQYFGPGTRLLVL.

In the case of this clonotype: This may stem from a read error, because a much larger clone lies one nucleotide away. The CDR3 sequence is CASSFRQGKVTQYF. The CDR3 DNA reads as TGTGCCAGCAGCTTTCGACAGGGGAAGGTGACCCAGTACTTC. V usage is TRBV7-2 and J usage is TRBJ2-5; 8 bases align to TRBD1. Germline V gene data show CDR1 as SGHTA and CDR2 as FQGNSA. There are 14 residues in the CDR3. V shed 3 bases, J shed 7 bases, and the junction held 7 bases outside the gene matches.